Shown below are 10 T cell receptor beta chains from a single sample sequenced in a study of identifying expanded T cells in peripheral blood. Sequencing was performed with immunoSEQ multiplex PCR; in TCRdb, only in-frame clones are kept and a portion is missing. The sample includes about 85,000 clones, 70% to 90% of them seen just once. The material sequenced was blood. These receptors all come from a person aged 18-69 years in good health.

The V call is TRBV5-6, the J call TRBJ2-3; TRBD1 or TRBD2 may be the D gene (5 bases each). The germline V and J ends were trimmed by 0 bases and 3 bases, with 5 bases remaining between them. The CDR3 runs 13 residues. Germline CDR1 SGHDT, CDR2 YYEEEE. The CDR3 DNA is TGTGCCAGCAGCTTGGGGGGGACAGATACGCAGTATTTT. It specifies CASSLGGTDTQYF.

The V and J genes are TRBV4-3 and TRBJ1-3; TRBD1 might be the D (6 bases). Per germline, CDR1 LGHNA and CDR2 YSLEER. The CDR3 sequence is 15 residues long. V lost 2 bases and J lost 4, with 12 bases in between. The CDR3 DNA reads as TGCGCCAGCAGCCAATTACAGGGTCCGGGAAACACCATATATTTT. This encodes CASSQLQGPGNTIYF.

The chain is built from TRBV5-6 and TRBJ2-5; the D gene is possibly TRBD2 (5 bases). Germline V gene sequence: CDR1 SGHDT, CDR2 YYEEEE. Trimming stripped 2 bases from V and 4 bases from J, with 9 bases between. This CDR3 spans 13 amino acids. The CDR3 protein is CASSFAGGETQYF. The CDR3 DNA follows: TGTGCCAGCAGCTTCGCGGGCGGAGAGACCCAGTACTTC.

This chain links TRBV15 with TRBJ2-1; D perhaps matches TRBD2 (5 bases). Trimming removed 0 bases from V and 10 bases from J, with 10 bases in between. CDR3 length: 13 amino acids. Germline V gene data show CDR1 as LNHNV and CDR2 as YYDKDF (reference sequence). The CDR3 loop is CATSRDNGGEQFF. In DNA form, the CDR3 reads TGTGCCACCAGCAGAGATAATGGCGGGGAGCAGTTCTTC.

The chain combines TRBV13 with TRBJ2-1, with D unresolved. V lost 8 bases to trimming and J lost 2 bases, with 10 bases between them. The germline V gene encodes CDR1 PRHDT and CDR2 FYEKMQ (reference sequence). This CDR3 comprises 13 residues. The CDR3 sequence: CASQHTTYNEQFF. The CDR3 nucleotides read TGTGCCAGCCAGCACACCACCTACAATGAGCAGTTCTTC.

V is TRBV5-1 and J is TRBJ2-2; no clear D. The V gene's germline CDR1 is SGHRS and CDR2 YFSETQ. Trimming took 0 bases from V and 9 from J, leaving 9 bases between them. CDR3 length equals 13 residues. CDR3: CASSLGLDRELFF. The CDR3, as DNA: TGCGCCAGCAGCTTGGGGCTAGACCGGGAGCTGTTTTTT.

Points on this clone: Other nucleotide sequences in the sample specify the same CDR3. CDR3 sequence reads: CASSQERGGPDTQYF. Here the CDR3 DNA reads TGCGCCAGCAGCCAAGAACGGGGGGGCCCCGATACGCAGTATTTT. This chain uses TRBV4-3 with TRBJ2-3; 8 bases align to TRBD2. Germline values: CDR1 LGHNA, CDR2 YSLEER. This CDR3 is built from 15 residues. J lost 6 bases, V lost 0 bases, and 5 bases had no gene match.

This chain joins TRBV7-9 and TRBJ1-5, with 11 nucleotides matching TRBD1. J gave up 5 bases and V 5 bases, and 8 bases lay outside the gene matches. The germline V gene has CDR1 SEHNR and CDR2 FQNEAQ (reference sequence). CDR3 length: 16 amino acids. CDR3 in amino acids: CASSQETGQGDQPQHF. CDR3 in DNA: TGTGCCAGCAGCCAAGAAACGGGACAGGGGGATCAGCCCCAGCATTTT.

V usage is TRBV13 and J usage is TRBJ2-7; D call uncertain. Germline V gives CDR1 PRHDT, CDR2 FYEKMQ (reference sequence). V shed 4 bases and J shed 4 bases, with 17 bases lying between them. CDR3 length equals 15 residues. CDR3 loop: CASSWPSREGYEQYF. In DNA, the CDR3 is TGTGCCAGCAGCTGGCCCTCTAGGGAAGGGTACGAGCAGTACTTC.

This clone was picked up a small number of times. V gene TRBV18 combines with J gene TRBJ1-2, with D perhaps TRBD1 (5 bases). V was trimmed by 6 bases and J by 0 bases, leaving 20 bases between them. This CDR3 region has 17 residues. CDR1 KGHSH and CDR2 LQKENI come from the germline V gene. Here the CDR3 reads CASSASPAGTTNYGYTF. The CDR3, as DNA: TGTGCCAGCTCTGCTTCACCCGCAGGGACGACTAACTATGGCTACACCTTC.